Sequencing of this T cell receptor beta chain was carried out in a study of blood T cell repertoires in COVID-19. Sequencing used immunoSEQ multiplex PCR; TCRdb keeps in-frame clones, though not all of them. The data contain over 110,000 clones, around 81% of them seen just once; the ten biggest clones take up more than 8%. Germline values: CDR1 SGHRS, CDR2 YFSETQ. The CDR3 covers 12 residues. Trimming took off 5 bases at V and 5 bases at J, with 10 bases between the two ends. The sample was peripheral blood. This clonotype was sampled from a human donor in a cohort sampled during active COVID-19. The rearrangement joins TRBV5-1 to TRBJ1-1, with D possibly being TRBD1 (5 bases). This chain's CDR3 is CASRAGRTEAFF. Here the CDR3 DNA reads TGCGCCAGCAGAGCGGGACGAACTGAAGCTTTCTTT.